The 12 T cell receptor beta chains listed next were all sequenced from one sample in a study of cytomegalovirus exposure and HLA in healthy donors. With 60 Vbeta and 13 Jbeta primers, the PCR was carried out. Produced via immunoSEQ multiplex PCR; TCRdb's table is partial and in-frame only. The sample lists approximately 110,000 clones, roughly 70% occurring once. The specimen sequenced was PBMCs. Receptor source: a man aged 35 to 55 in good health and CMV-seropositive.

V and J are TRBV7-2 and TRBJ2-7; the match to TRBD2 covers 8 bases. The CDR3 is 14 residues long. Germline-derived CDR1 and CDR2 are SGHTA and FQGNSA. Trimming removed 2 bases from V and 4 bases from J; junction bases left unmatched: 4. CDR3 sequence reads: CASSLKASGYEQYF. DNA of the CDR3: TGTGCCAGCAGCTTAAAGGCTAGCGGGTACGAGCAGTACTTC.

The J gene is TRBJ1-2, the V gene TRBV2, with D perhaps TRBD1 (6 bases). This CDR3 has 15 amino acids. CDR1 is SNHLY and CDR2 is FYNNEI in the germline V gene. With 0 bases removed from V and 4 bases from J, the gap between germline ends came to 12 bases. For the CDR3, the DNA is TGTGCCAGCAGTGAAGCGCTCGGACAGAGCTATGGCTACACCTTC. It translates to CASSEALGQSYGYTF.

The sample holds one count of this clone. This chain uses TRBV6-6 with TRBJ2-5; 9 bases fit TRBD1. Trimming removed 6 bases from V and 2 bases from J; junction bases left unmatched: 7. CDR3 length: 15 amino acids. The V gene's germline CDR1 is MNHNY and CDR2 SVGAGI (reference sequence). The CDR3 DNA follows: TGTGCCAGCAGCCGGACAGGGGCTTTACAAGAGACCCAGTACTTC. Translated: CASSRTGALQETQYF.

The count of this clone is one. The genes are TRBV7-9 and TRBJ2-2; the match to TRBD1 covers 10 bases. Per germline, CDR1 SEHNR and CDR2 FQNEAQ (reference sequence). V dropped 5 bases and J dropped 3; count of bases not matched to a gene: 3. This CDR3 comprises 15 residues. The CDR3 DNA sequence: TGTGCCAGCAGCCGCGGACAGGGGGACACCGGGGAGCTGTTTTTT. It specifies CASSRGQGDTGELFF.

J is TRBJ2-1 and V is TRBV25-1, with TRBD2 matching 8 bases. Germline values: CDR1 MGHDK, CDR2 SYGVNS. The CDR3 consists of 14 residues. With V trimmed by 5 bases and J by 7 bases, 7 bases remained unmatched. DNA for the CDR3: TGTGCCAGCAGTTCTCGGGGGGGAGCAAATGAGCAGTTCTTC. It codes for CASSSRGGANEQFF.

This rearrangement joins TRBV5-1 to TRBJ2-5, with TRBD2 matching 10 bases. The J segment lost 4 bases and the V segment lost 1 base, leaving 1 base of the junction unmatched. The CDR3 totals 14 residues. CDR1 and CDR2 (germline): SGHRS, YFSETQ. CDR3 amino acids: CASSLSGRAETQYF. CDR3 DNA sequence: TGCGCCAGCAGCTTGAGCGGGAGGGCAGAGACCCAGTACTTC.

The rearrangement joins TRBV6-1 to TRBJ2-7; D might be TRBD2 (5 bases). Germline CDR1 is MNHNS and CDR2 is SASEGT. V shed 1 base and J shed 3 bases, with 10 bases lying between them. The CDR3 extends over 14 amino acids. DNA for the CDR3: TGTGCCAGCAGTGAAGACCCAGGAGGCTACGAGCAGTACGTC. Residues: CASSEDPGGYEQYV.

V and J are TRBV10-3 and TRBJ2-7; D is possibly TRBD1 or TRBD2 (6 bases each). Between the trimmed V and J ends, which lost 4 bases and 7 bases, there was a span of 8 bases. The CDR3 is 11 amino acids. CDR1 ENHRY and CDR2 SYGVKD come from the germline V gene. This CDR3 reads CAISGGGEQYV. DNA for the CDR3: TGTGCCATCAGTGGAGGGGGGGAGCAGTACGTC.

The CDR3 loop is CASSVGQGYGYTF. CDR3 DNA: TGTGCCAGCAGTGTGGGACAGGGCTATGGCTACACCTTC. The chain employs TRBV28 and TRBJ1-2; 9 bases fit TRBD1. The V and J ends lost 5 bases and 4 bases, in that order; junction bases with no gene match: 2. CDR3 size: 13 residues. Germline values: CDR1 MDHEN, CDR2 SYDVKM.

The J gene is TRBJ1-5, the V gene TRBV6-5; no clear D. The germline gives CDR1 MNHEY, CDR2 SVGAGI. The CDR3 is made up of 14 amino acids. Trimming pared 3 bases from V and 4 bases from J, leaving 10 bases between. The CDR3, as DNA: TGTGCCAGCAGTTATAGAAACGGGAATCAGCCCCAGCATTTT. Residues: CASSYRNGNQPQHF.

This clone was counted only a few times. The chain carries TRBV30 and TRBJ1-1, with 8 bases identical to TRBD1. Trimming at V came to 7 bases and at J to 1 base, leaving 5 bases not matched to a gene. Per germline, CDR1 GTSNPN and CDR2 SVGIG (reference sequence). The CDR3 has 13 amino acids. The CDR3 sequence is CAFGQGANTEAFF. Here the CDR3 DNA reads TGTGCCTTCGGCCAGGGGGCGAACACTGAAGCTTTCTTT.

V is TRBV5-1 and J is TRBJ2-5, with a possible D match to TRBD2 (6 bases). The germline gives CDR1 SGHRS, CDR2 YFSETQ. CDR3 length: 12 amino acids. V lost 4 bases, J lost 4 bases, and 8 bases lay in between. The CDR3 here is CASSRRGETQYF. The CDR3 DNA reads TGCGCCAGCAGCCGGAGGGGAGAGACCCAGTACTTC.